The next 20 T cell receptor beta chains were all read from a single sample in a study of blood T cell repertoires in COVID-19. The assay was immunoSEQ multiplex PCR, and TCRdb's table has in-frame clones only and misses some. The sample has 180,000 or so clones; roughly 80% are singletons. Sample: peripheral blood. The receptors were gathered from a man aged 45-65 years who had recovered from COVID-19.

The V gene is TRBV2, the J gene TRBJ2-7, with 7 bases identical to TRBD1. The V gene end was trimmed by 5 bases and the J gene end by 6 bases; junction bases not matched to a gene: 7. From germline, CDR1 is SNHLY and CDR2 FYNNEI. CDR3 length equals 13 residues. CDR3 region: CASSLDRESEQYF. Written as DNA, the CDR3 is TGTGCCAGCAGTCTCGACAGGGAAAGCGAGCAGTACTTC.

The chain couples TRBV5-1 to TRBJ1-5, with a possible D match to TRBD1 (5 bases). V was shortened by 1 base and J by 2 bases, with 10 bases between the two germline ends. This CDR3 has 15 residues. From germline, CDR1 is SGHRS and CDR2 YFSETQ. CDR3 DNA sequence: TGCGCCAGCAGCTTGCGGGGGGGAGGCAATCAGCCCCAGCATTTT. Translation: CASSLRGGGNQPQHF.

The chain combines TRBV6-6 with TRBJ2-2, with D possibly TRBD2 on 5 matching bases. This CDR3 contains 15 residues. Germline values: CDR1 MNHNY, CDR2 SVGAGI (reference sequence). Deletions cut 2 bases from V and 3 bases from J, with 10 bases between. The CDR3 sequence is CASSYGGHDTGELFF. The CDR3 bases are TGTGCCAGCAGTTACGGCGGGCACGACACCGGGGAGCTGTTTTTT.

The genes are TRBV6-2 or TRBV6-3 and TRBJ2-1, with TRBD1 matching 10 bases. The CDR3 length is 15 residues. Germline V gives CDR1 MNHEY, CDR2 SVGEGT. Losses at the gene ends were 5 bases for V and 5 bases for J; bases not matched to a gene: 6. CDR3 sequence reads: CASSLPGQGNNEQFF. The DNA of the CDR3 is TGTGCCAGCAGTCTCCCGGGACAGGGGAACAATGAGCAGTTCTTC.

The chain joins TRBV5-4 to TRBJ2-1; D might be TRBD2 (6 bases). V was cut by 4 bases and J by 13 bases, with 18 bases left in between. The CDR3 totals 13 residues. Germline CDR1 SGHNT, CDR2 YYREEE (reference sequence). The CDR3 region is CASSPPLAKEQFF. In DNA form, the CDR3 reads TGTGCCAGCAGCCCGCCCCTAGCGAAGGAACAGTTCTTC.

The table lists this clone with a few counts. This chain's CDR3 is CASRRDSDTQYF. The CDR3, as DNA: TGTGCCAGCAGGCGGGACTCTGATACGCAGTATTTT. The chain employs TRBV6-5 and TRBJ2-3; a possible D gene is TRBD2 (6 bases). Germline-derived CDR1 and CDR2 are MNHEY and SVGAGI. CDR3 length: 12 amino acids. The ends were cut back, 6 bases at V and 6 bases at J, with 10 bases in the middle.

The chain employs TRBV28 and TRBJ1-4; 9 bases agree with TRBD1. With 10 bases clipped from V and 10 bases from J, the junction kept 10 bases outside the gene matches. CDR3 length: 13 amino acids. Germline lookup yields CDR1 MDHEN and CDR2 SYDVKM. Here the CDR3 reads CAIQGAHLGKLFF. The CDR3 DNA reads TGTGCCATACAGGGGGCCCACCTCGGAAAACTGTTTTTT. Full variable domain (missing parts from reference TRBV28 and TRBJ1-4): DVKVTQSSRYLVKRTGEKVFLECVQDMDHENMFWYRQDPGLGLRLIYFSYDVKMKEKGDIPEGYSVSREKKERFSLILESASTNQTSMYLCAIQGAHLGKLFFGSGTQLSVL.

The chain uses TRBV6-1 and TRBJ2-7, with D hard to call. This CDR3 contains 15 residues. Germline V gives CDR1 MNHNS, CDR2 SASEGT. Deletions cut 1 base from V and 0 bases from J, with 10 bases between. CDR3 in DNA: TGTGCCAGCAGTGAAGGCAGGTTAAGCTCCTACGAGCAGTACTTC. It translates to CASSEGRLSSYEQYF.

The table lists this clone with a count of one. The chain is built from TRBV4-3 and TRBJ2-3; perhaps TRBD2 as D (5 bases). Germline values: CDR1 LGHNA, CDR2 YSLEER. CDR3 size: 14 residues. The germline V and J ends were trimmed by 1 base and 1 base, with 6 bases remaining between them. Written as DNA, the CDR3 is TGCGCCAGCAGCCAAGGAGCGGGCACAGATACGCAGTATTTT. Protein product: CASSQGAGTDTQYF.

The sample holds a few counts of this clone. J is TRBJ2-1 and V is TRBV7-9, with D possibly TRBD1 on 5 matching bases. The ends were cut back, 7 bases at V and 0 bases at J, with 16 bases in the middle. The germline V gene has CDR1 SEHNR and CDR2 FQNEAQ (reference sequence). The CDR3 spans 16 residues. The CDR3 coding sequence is TGTGCCAGCAATGGGGCACTCGCTAGCTCCTACAATGAGCAGTTCTTC. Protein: CASNGALASSYNEQFF.

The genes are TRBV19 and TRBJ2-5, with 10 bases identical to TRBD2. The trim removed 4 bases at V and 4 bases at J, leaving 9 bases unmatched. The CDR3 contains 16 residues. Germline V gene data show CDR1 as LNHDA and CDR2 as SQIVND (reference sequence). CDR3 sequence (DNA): TGTGCCAGTAGTACCCCCCTAGCGGGAGTTTCAGAGACCCAGTACTTC. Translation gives CASSTPLAGVSETQYF. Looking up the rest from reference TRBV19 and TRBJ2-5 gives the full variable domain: DGGITQSPKYLFRKEGQNVTLSCEQNLNHDAMYWYRQDPGQGLRLIYYSQIVNDFQKGDIAEGYSVSREKKESFPLTVTSAQKNPTAFYLCASSTPLAGVSETQYFGPGTRLLVL.

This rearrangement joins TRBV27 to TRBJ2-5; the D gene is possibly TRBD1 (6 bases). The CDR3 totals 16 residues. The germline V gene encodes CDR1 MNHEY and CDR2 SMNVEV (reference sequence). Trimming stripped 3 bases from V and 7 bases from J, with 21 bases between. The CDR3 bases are TGTGCCAGCAGTTTCCTGGGGGCGGCGGTAGACGGGACCCAGTACTTC. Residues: CASSFLGAAVDGTQYF.

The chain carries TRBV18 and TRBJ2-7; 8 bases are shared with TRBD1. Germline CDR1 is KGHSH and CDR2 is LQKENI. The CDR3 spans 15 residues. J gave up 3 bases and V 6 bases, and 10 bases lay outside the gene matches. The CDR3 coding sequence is TGTGCCAGCTCCCAGGCGAGGACAGGGAACTACGAGCAGTACTTC. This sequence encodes CASSQARTGNYEQYF.

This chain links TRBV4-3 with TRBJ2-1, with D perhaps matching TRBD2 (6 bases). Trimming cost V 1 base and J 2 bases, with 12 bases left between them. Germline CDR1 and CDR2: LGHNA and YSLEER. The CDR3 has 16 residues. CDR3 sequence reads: CASSQADGSTYNEQFF. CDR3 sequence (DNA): TGCGCCAGCAGCCAAGCCGACGGGAGCACCTACAATGAGCAGTTCTTC.

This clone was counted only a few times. In DNA, the CDR3 is TGCGCCAGCAGCTTTCTCGGGGTTGGAGATACGCAGTATTTT. This gives the protein CASSFLGVGDTQYF. The chain links TRBV5-1 to TRBJ2-3, with a possible D match to TRBD2 (5 bases). V lost 2 bases, J lost 5 bases, and 12 bases lay in between. Germline CDR1 is SGHRS and CDR2 is YFSETQ. The CDR3 spans 14 residues.

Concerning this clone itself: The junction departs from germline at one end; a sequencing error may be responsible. For the CDR3, the DNA is TGTGCCACCAGTAAACAGGGGATGAGTGAAAAACTGTTTTTT. Protein product: CATSKQGMSEKLFF. The chain has TRBV28 and TRBJ1-4; 7 positions match TRBD1. The germline V gene has CDR1 MDHEN and CDR2 SYDVKM. The CDR3 is 14 residues long.

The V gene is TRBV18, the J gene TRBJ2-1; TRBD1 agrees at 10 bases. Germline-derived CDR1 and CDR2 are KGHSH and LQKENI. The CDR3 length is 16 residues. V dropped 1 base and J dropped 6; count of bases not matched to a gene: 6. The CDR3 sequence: CASSPRGQGSANEQFF. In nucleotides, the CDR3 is TGTGCCAGCTCACCACGGGGACAGGGGTCTGCCAATGAGCAGTTCTTC.

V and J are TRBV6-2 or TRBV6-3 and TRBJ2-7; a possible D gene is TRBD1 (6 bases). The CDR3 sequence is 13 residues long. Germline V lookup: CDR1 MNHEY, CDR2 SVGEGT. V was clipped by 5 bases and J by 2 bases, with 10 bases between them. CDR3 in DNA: TGTGCCAGCAGTCAAGGACAGACCTACGAGCAGTACTTC. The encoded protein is CASSQGQTYEQYF.

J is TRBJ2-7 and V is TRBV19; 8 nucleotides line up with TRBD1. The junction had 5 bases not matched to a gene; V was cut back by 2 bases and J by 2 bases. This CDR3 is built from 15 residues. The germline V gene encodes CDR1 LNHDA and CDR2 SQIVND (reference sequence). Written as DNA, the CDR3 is TGTGCCAGTAGTATAAGGCAGGGGGCGGCCTACGAGCAGTACTTC. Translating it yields CASSIRQGAAYEQYF.

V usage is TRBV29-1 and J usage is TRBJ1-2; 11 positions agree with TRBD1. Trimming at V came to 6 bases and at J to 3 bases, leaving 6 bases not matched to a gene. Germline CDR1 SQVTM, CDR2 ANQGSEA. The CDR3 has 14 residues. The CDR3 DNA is TGCAGCGTAAAGCCGGGACAGGGGGACTATGGCTACACCTTC. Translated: CSVKPGQGDYGYTF.